The 5 T cell receptor beta chains below all came from one sample that was sequenced in a study of T cell responses to AZD1222 COVID-19 vaccine. Clones were sequenced by immunoSEQ multiplex PCR, and TCRdb holds only the in-frame ones, with some missing. The sample holds approximately 190,000 clones, under 95% seen once. The sequenced sample was peripheral blood, obtained on day 0 of AZD1222 vaccination. The receptor source for this set is an adult in good health.

V usage is TRBV9 and J usage is TRBJ1-1; possible D gene TRBD1, 6 bases. V lost 5 bases, J lost 3 bases, and 14 bases lay in between. The CDR3 consists of 14 residues. Germline V gene sequence: CDR1 SGDLS, CDR2 YYNGEE. The CDR3: CASRGGTSDTEAFF. CDR3 nucleotides: TGTGCCAGCAGAGGCGGGACATCTGACACTGAAGCTTTCTTT.

The rearrangement joins TRBV7-2 to TRBJ2-6, with TRBD2 identical over 7 bases. The CDR3 contains 17 residues. V gave up 3 bases and J gave up 0 bases; unmatched junction bases: 5. Per the germline V gene, CDR1 is SGHTA and CDR2 is FQGNSA. The CDR3 DNA reads TGTGCCAGCAGCTTGAGCGGGAAAACCTCTGGGGCCAACGTCCTGACTTTC. Its protein is CASSLSGKTSGANVLTF.

This chain uses TRBV6-5 with TRBJ1-5; D may be TRBD1 (5 bases). This CDR3 has 13 amino acids. The germline V and J ends were trimmed by 7 bases and 5 bases, with 12 bases remaining between them. The germline gives CDR1 MNHEY, CDR2 SVGAGI. The CDR3 here is CASIPDTYQPQHF. CDR3 DNA: TGTGCCAGCATCCCGGACACTTATCAGCCCCAGCATTTT.

The chain joins TRBV19 to TRBJ2-7; TRBD1 is a possible D gene (6 bases). The V gene lost 6 bases and the J gene lost 2 bases, with 17 bases spanning the gap. Germline V gene lookup returns CDR1 LNHDA and CDR2 SQIVND (reference sequence). The CDR3 is 15 residues long. CDR3 coding DNA: TGTGCCAGTAGGCCGACGACAGGCGTTGCCTACGAGCAGTACTTC. This gives the protein CASRPTTGVAYEQYF.

V and J are TRBV28 and TRBJ2-5; D gene ambiguous. The CDR3 extends over 14 amino acids. V lost 7 bases and J 3 bases, leaving 15 bases between the germline ends. Per germline, CDR1 MDHEN and CDR2 SYDVKM. CDR3 loop: CASTQIGVKETQYF. The CDR3 region has the DNA TGTGCCAGCACGCAAATTGGGGTCAAAGAGACCCAGTACTTC.